The 14 T cell receptor beta chains presented below share a single source sample, sequenced in a study of cytomegalovirus exposure and HLA in healthy donors. The PCR employed 60 Vbeta primers together with 13 Jbeta primers. Produced via immunoSEQ multiplex PCR; TCRdb's table is partial and in-frame only. The table has about 180,000 clones, 77% seen once; the top ten hold about 1.5%. Material: PBMCs. These receptor sequences come from a man younger than 35 in good health and CMV-seronegative.

This chain joins TRBV6-5 and TRBJ2-5; D not certain. In germline, CDR1 is MNHEY, CDR2 SVGAGI. The CDR3 loop spans 14 amino acids. The V gene lost 2 bases and the J gene lost 0 bases, with 7 bases spanning the gap. In DNA, the CDR3 is TGTGCCAGCAGTTACGGTCGGTACCAAGAGACCCAGTACTTC. As protein: CASSYGRYQETQYF.

The V and J genes are TRBV7-3 and TRBJ2-5; TRBD2 aligns across 11 bases. This CDR3 spans 15 amino acids. Germline V CDR1 and CDR2: SGHTA, FQGTGA. The junction had 1 base not matched to a gene; V was cut back by 4 bases and J by 0 bases. The CDR3 region has the DNA TGTGCCAGCAGCTCTAGCGGGGGGTACCAAGAGACCCAGTACTTC. This translates into CASSSSGGYQETQYF.

The J gene is TRBJ2-1, the V gene TRBV2; possibly TRBD2 for D (5 bases). The CDR3 is made up of 13 amino acids. With 4 bases removed from V and 8 bases from J, the gap between germline ends came to 12 bases. CDR1 SNHLY and CDR2 FYNNEI come from the germline V gene. CDR3 residues: CASSARELHEQFF. CDR3 DNA: TGTGCCAGCAGTGCGAGGGAATTGCATGAGCAGTTCTTC.

The rearrangement links TRBV25-1 to TRBJ2-2, with 10 bases matching TRBD1. The CDR3 has 15 residues. V lost 7 bases, J lost 7 bases, and 9 bases stayed unmatched. Germline values: CDR1 MGHDK, CDR2 SYGVNS. CDR3 in amino acids: CASTSTGGWVGELFF. In DNA form, the CDR3 reads TGTGCCAGCACGTCGACAGGGGGCTGGGTCGGGGAGCTGTTTTTT.

The V call is TRBV19, the J call TRBJ1-5, with D unresolved. Trimming left V 7 bases short and J 4 bases short, with 17 bases between. Germline V gives CDR1 LNHDA, CDR2 SQIVND (reference sequence). The CDR3 consists of 15 residues. The chain's CDR3 is CASTPDGLKNQPQHF. The DNA for the CDR3 is TGTGCCAGTACCCCGGACGGACTTAAAAATCAGCCCCAGCATTTT.

This chain links TRBV29-1 with TRBJ1-1; D not resolved. There are 10 residues in the CDR3. The germline V gene encodes CDR1 SQVTM and CDR2 ANQGSEA. The germline V and J ends were trimmed by 7 bases and 4 bases, with 7 bases remaining between them. The CDR3 is CSARSTEAFF. The CDR3 nucleotides are TGCAGCGCTCGGAGCACTGAAGCTTTCTTT.

The CDR3 region is CASSRLAAIWGGNEQFF. The CDR3 DNA sequence: TGCGCCAGCAGCCGCTTAGCGGCCATTTGGGGAGGCAATGAGCAGTTCTTC. The rearrangement links TRBV4-3 to TRBJ2-1; D perhaps matches TRBD2 (6 bases). CDR3 length: 17 residues. Germline V gene lookup returns CDR1 LGHNA and CDR2 YSLEER. Trimming stripped 4 bases from V and 6 bases from J, with 22 bases between.

This clone was recorded a few times. The V gene is TRBV18, the J gene TRBJ2-1; the D gene is possibly TRBD2 (6 bases). Trimming cost V 3 bases and J 7 bases, with 16 bases left between them. The CDR3 length is 15 residues. Germline V gene sequence: CDR1 KGHSH, CDR2 LQKENI. The CDR3, as DNA: TGTGCCAGCTCACCCTACCGGGAGTTGGGTAATGAGCAGTTCTTC. Residues: CASSPYRELGNEQFF.

This rearrangement joins TRBV5-1 to TRBJ1-2; 10 bases are shared with TRBD1. V shed 0 bases and J 8 bases; nucleotides not matched to a gene: 7. CDR3 length: 15 residues. In germline, CDR1 is SGHRS, CDR2 YFSETQ. Here the CDR3 reads CASSLDPGTGVGYTF. The CDR3, as DNA: TGCGCCAGCAGCTTGGATCCCGGGACAGGGGTAGGCTACACCTTC.

CDR3 in DNA: TGTGCCAGCAGTCCCGGGGGGGGATGGAACTATGGCTACACCTTC. It encodes CASSPGGGWNYGYTF. The J gene is TRBJ1-2, the V gene TRBV28; tentatively, D is TRBD1 (5 bases). Germline V gene sequence: CDR1 MDHEN, CDR2 SYDVKM. This CDR3 is 15 amino acids long. The ends were cut back, 5 bases at V and 2 bases at J, with 15 bases in the middle.

The chain recombines TRBV11-2 with TRBJ2-5, with 15 bases identical to TRBD2. After removal of 1 base from V and 4 bases from J, the junction contained 4 bases not matched to a gene. The CDR3 is made up of 17 amino acids. Looked up from germline, CDR1 is SGHAT and CDR2 is FQNNGV. CDR3 nucleotides: TGTGCCAGCAGCTTAGGCCGGGGACTAGCGGGAGGAGAGACCCAGTACTTC. This translates into CASSLGRGLAGGETQYF.

The chain joins TRBV6-1 to TRBJ1-2, with D possibly matching TRBD1 (6 bases). Germline V gene lookup returns CDR1 MNHNS and CDR2 SASEGT. There are 15 residues in the CDR3. With 6 bases removed from V and 4 bases from J, the gap between germline ends came to 18 bases. This CDR3 reads CASRGRGRLFYGYTF. For the CDR3, the DNA is TGTGCCAGCAGGGGCAGGGGTCGGCTCTTCTATGGCTACACCTTC.

The chain is built from TRBV30 and TRBJ1-6; 11 bases line up with TRBD1. V gave up 1 base and J gave up 7 bases; unmatched junction bases: 9. The V gene's germline CDR1 is GTSNPN and CDR2 SVGIG (reference sequence). This CDR3 comprises 17 residues. CDR3 coding DNA: TGTGCCTGGAGTGCCAGGACAGGGGGCTTGGGGAATTCACCCCTCCACTTT. Amino acids: CAWSARTGGLGNSPLHF.

J is TRBJ1-1 and V is TRBV29-1, with 9 bases fitting TRBD1. This CDR3 spans 15 amino acids. The germline gives CDR1 SQVTM, CDR2 ANQGSEA. Trimming at V came to 6 bases and at J to 2 bases, leaving 10 bases not matched to a gene. The chain's CDR3 is CSVNPPGQGNTEAFF. In DNA, the CDR3 is TGCAGCGTCAACCCTCCGGGACAGGGAAACACTGAAGCTTTCTTT.